These T cell receptor beta chains were read from a single sample in a study of CD8+CD57+ T cells in acquired aplastic anemia. Each CDR3 protein is one row after TCRdb ran MiXCR on the reads. This table has about 400,000 distinct CDR3 sequences, 65% to 75% appearing once. Specimen: sorted CD4+, CD8+, or CD8+CD57+ T cells (not recorded which) from PBMCs. Receptor source: a human donor in good health, serving as a control. Each CDR3 is given with its conserved first and last residue. D genes are given only for firm matches. A clone size is listed for some rows: how often the clone was seen (once, few, many), or a class if it is expanded.

TRBV7-2,-,TRBJ2-7,-,CASSLGPRDLNYEQYF,TGTGCCAGCAGCTTAGGGCCTAGGGATTTAAACTACGAGCAGTACTTC
TRBV5-1,-,TRBJ1-4,-,CASSQGGVEKLFF,TGCGCCAGCAGCCAAGGCGGGGTGGAAAAACTGTTTTTT
TRBV7-3,-,TRBJ1-5,-,CASSSPDTEALHHF,TGTGCCAGCAGCTCGCCGGACACTGAAGCGCTCCATCATTTT
TRBV7-9,-,TRBJ1-2,-,CASSVSTPGTGNYGYTF,TGCGCCAGCAGCGTGTCGACCCCGGGGACGGGGAACTATGGCTACACCTTC
TRBV15,-,TRBJ2-2,-,CATSRGGEGTGELFF,TGTGCCACCAGCAGAGGAGGCGAGGGAACCGGGGAGCTGTTTTTT
TRBV11-3,-,TRBJ1-2,-,CASSLDLFGVYGYTF,TGTGCCAGCAGCTTAGATCTATTTGGGGTTTATGGCTACACCTTC
TRBV12-5,-,TRBJ2-5,-,CASSKGGEQETQYF,TGTGCCAGCAGCAAGGGCGGGGAGCAAGAGACCCAGTACTTC
TRBV28,-,TRBJ2-5,-,CASSRHGDTDEAQYF,TGTGCCAGCAGTCGTCATGGGGACACCGACGAGGCCCAGTACTTC
TRBV5-1,-,TRBJ2-7,-,CATSRGAGDDEQYF,TGCGCCACCAGCAGAGGTGCCGGAGACGACGAGCAGTACTTC
TRBV9,-,TRBJ1-1,-,CASSPLEVAFF,TGTGCCAGCAGCCCTTTGGAGGTGGCTTTCTTT
TRBV2,-,TRBJ2-3,-,CASSRQGGITGKQYF,TGTGCCAGCAGCCGGCAGGGTGGTATCACCGGGAAGCAGTATTTT
TRBV29-1,-,TRBJ2-2,-,CSVEGQRNGALFF,TGCAGCGTTGAAGGGCAGAGAAACGGGGCGCTGTTTTTT
TRBV9,-,TRBJ2-3,once,CASSASLGGGSTDTQYF,TGTGCCAGCAGCGCATCATTGGGTGGGGGAAGCACAGATACGCAGTATTTT
TRBV9,-,TRBJ2-1,-,CASSPFGGNKQFF,TGTGCCAGCAGCCCGTTTGGAGGTAATAAGCAGTTCTTC
TRBV7-9,-,TRBJ2-7,-,CASVDFKGYGYQYF,TGTGCCAGCGTCGACTTCAAGGGCTATGGCTACCAGTACTTC
TRBV10-3,-,TRBJ2-3,-,CAISVRSDTQYF,TGTGCCATCAGTGTCCGCTCAGATACGCAGTATTTT
TRBV20-1,TRBD2,TRBJ2-2,-,CSARASGGVNTGELFF,TGCAGTGCTAGAGCTAGCGGGGGGGTGAACACCGGGGAGCTGTTTTTT
TRBV7-2,TRBD1,TRBJ1-6,-,CASSPRDRGNSPLHF,TGTGCCAGCAGCCCCCGGGACAGGGGTAATTCACCCCTCCACTTT
TRBV7-6,-,TRBJ2-1,-,CASSARGRYEDEQFF,TGTGCCAGCAGCGCGCGGGGGCGATACGAGGATGAGCAGTTCTTC
TRBV2,-,TRBJ2-7,-,CASATTRTYEQYF,TGTGCCAGCGCCACTACTAGGACCTACGAGCAGTACTTC
TRBV7-2,-,TRBJ1-5,-,CASSFEGGSNTQQHF,TGTGCCAGCAGCTTCGAAGGGGGGTCCAATACGCAGCAGCATTTT
TRBV12-3/TRBV12-4,-,TRBJ1-2,-,CASSLENGQYGYTF,TGTGCCAGCAGTTTAGAAAATGGACAGTATGGCTACACCTTC
TRBV6-5,TRBD1,TRBJ2-6,many,CASSLIDRGGANVLTF,TGTGCCAGCAGTTTGATCGACAGGGGTGGGGCCAACGTCCTGACTTTC
TRBV20-1,-,TRBJ2-7,-,CSANPPPYAKYF,TGCAGTGCTAACCCTCCGCCCTACGCCAAGTACTTC
TRBV12-3/TRBV12-4,-,TRBJ1-6,-,CASSPGRGFGAPAGSPLHF,TGTGCCAGCAGTCCTGGGAGGGGATTCGGGGCCCCGGCGGGATCACCCCTCCACTTT
TRBV12-3/TRBV12-4,TRBD1,TRBJ1-2,-,CASFRGTGSYGYTF,TGTGCCAGCTTTAGAGGGACAGGGAGCTATGGCTACACCTTC
TRBV7-2,TRBD2,TRBJ2-3,-,CASSLAGGGGTDTF,TGTGCCAGCAGCTTAGCGGGCGGGGGGGGCACAGATACGTTT
TRBV6-1,TRBD1,TRBJ1-1,many,CASSLRTGTNTEAFF,TGTGCCAGCAGTCTAAGGACAGGGACGAACACTGAAGCTTTCTTT
TRBV5-1,-,TRBJ2-7,-,CASSSGVAYEQYF,TGCGCCAGCAGCTCAGGGGTAGCCTACGAGCAGTACTTC
TRBV14,TRBD1,TRBJ1-6,-,CASSQDRGGSPLYF,TGTGCCAGCAGCCAGGACAGGGGAGGCTCACCCCTCTACTTT
TRBV5-1,TRBD1,TRBJ1-2,-,CASSPDRGGYGYTF,TGCGCCAGCAGTCCGGACAGGGGGGGGTATGGCTACACCTTC
TRBV7-2,-,TRBJ2-6,-,CASSPMGQGLSGANVLTF,TGTGCCAGCAGCCCCATGGGGCAGGGGCTCTCTGGGGCCAACGTCCTGACTTTC
TRBV12-3/TRBV12-4,TRBD1,TRBJ1-2,-,CARSDSTGDLNYGHTF,TGTGCCAGATCGGATTCGACAGGGGACCTTAACTATGGCCACACCTTC
TRBV15,-,TRBJ1-3,-,CATSSRGSVGNTIYF,TGTGCCACCAGCAGCAGGGGATCTGTGGGAAACACCATATATTTT
TRBV19,-,TRBJ1-6,-,CASSLRTELLYSQYFF,TGTGCCAGTAGTCTACGGACAGAACTTCTCTACTCGCAGTACTTCTTT
TRBV12-3/TRBV12-4,TRBD2,TRBJ2-5,-,CASTTSGGRETQYF,TGTGCCAGCACCACCAGCGGGGGTAGAGAGACCCAGTACTTC
TRBV10-3,-,TRBJ1-2,-,CASHAVGYSYGYTF,TGTGCCAGCCATGCCGTAGGATACAGCTATGGCTACACCTTC
TRBV7-3,TRBD1,TRBJ2-7,-,CASSQGTGISYEQYF,TGCGCCAGCAGCCAAGGGACAGGGATCTCCTACGAGCAGTACTTC
TRBV5-1,-,TRBJ2-2,-,CASSLDIATGELFF,TGCGCCAGCAGCTTGGATATCGCCACCGGGGAGCTGTTTTTT
TRBV7-8,-,TRBJ2-7,few,CASSLAPQIYEQYF,TGTGCCAGCAGCTTAGCGCCACAGATCTACGAGCAGTACTTC
TRBV10-3,-,TRBJ1-1,many,CAISEGRGGTEAFF,TGTGCCATCAGTGAGGGGAGGGGTGGCACTGAAGCTTTCTTT
TRBV7-2,-,TRBJ2-7,-,CASSLSAVLSYEQYF,TGTGCCAGCAGCTTATCGGCAGTCCTCTCCTACGAGCAGTACTTC
TRBV7-6,-,TRBJ2-1,-,CASSLRGGGTEAF,TGTGCCAGCAGCCTCCGGGGTGGGGGCACTGAAGCTTTC
TRBV9,-,TRBJ1-2,many,CASSVGQGGYGYTF,TGTGCCAGCAGCGTAGGTCAGGGTGGCTATGGCTACACCTTC
TRBV3-1,-,TRBJ1-2,many,CASSQSDRALRYGYTF,TGTGCCAGCAGCCAATCAGATAGGGCGTTGCGCTATGGCTACACCTTC
TRBV7-3,-,TRBJ1-4,once,CASSLTVTNEKLFF,TGTGCCAGCAGCCTGACCGTTACTAATGAAAAACTGTTTTTT
TRBV25-1,TRBD1,TRBJ1-1,-,CASARQGGGYTEAFF,TGTGCCAGCGCCCGACAGGGTGGAGGTTACACTGAAGCTTTCTTT
TRBV19,-,TRBJ2-7,-,CASIRQGYHAQYF,TGTGCCAGCATCAGGCAGGGATATCATGCGCAGTACTTC
TRBV7-4,-,TRBJ2-1,-,CASSTEARGGDAHFF,TGTGCCAGCAGTACAGAGGCGCGGGGCGGCGACGCGCACTTCTTC
TRBV12-3/TRBV12-4,-,TRBJ1-2,-,CASSMPDRNYGYTF,TGTGCCAGCAGCATGCCCGACAGGAACTATGGCTACACCTTC
TRBV5-8,-,TRBJ2-2,-,CASSTTNGGRGELFF,TGTGCCAGCAGCACTACGAACGGGGGCCGAGGGGAGCTGTTTTTT
TRBV20-1,-,TRBJ2-7,-,CSARGLRASYGYTYEQYF,TGCAGTGCTAGAGGGCTCAGGGCTAGTTATGGCTACACCTACGAGCAGTACTTC
TRBV7-2,-,TRBJ2-7,-,CASSQQARELYEQYF,TGTGCCAGCAGTCAACAGGCCAGGGAACTCTACGAGCAGTACTTC
TRBV12-5,-,TRBJ2-2,-,CASSANLNTGELLF,TGTGCTAGTTCTGCAAATCTTAACACCGGGGAGCTGCTTTTT
TRBV25-1,TRBD1,TRBJ2-7,-,CASSPLGTGSYEQYF,TGTGCCAGCTCCCCCCTGGGGACAGGTTCCTACGAGCAGTACTTC
TRBV12-3/TRBV12-4,TRBD1,TRBJ2-5,-,CASSPGPTQGWRETQYF,TGTGCCAGCAGCCCAGGCCCCACACAGGGGTGGAGGGAGACCCAGTACTTC
TRBV2,TRBD1,TRBJ1-5,-,CASSRAGTGFSNQPQHF,TGTGCCAGCAGTCGGGCCGGGACAGGGTTCAGCAATCAGCCCCAGCATTTT